One T cell receptor beta chain is described in this entry. Its antigen is undetermined. 60 Vbeta and 13 Jbeta primers were used in PCR. Sequencing was performed with immunoSEQ multiplex PCR; in TCRdb, only in-frame clones are kept and a portion is missing. In the table there are 100,000 or so clones, 75% to 90% of which are singletons. The data stem from a study of cytomegalovirus exposure and HLA in healthy donors. Findings of the study overall: In vitro confirmation showed three CMV-associated chains to be CMV antigen specific. TCR sequences were mostly rare, though some public TCRs occurred in many donors.

The sequenced material came from PBMCs. The source is a young man in good health and CMV-seropositive.

The chain's CDR3 is CASSLRTLGRTSSYEQYF. The CDR3 DNA reads TGTGCCAGCAGCTTAAGGACCCTCGGTAGGACAAGCTCCTACGAGCAGTACTTC. V is TRBV7-8 and J is TRBJ2-7, with D tentatively TRBD1 (5 bases). The length of the CDR3 is 18 residues. Germline CDR1 and CDR2: SGHVS and FQNEAQ. The ends were cut back, 2 bases at V and 0 bases at J, with 20 bases in the middle.